One T cell receptor (beta chain) is described in this entry. Its antigen remains unidentified. Generated by immunoSEQ multiplex PCR, the TCRdb table keeps only in-frame clones and is missing some. The sample includes roughly 75,000 clones, under 80% of them seen just once. The data were taken from a study of radiotherapy plus CTLA-4 blockade in lung cancer. General study points: An expansion of tumor-derived TCR clones occurred in blood after radiotherapy plus ipilimumab.

Sequenced here: peripheral blood, sampled from a patient treated with radiotherapy plus ipilimumab. This sequence originates from a human donor with non-small cell lung cancer whose response to radiotherapy plus ipilimumab could not be evaluated. Some clones in this sample may be carry-over from other donors' samples.

CDR3 in DNA: TGTGCCAGCAGTGCGGGACAGGGGGGCACAGATACGCAGTATTTT. Its translation: CASSAGQGGTDTQYF. This chain uses TRBV2 with TRBJ2-3; 11 bases are shared with TRBD1. J lost 1 base, V lost 4 bases, and 1 base had no gene match. This CDR3 spans 15 amino acids. From germline, CDR1 is SNHLY and CDR2 FYNNEI.